Listed below are T cell receptor beta chains from one sample, sequenced in a study of OX40 agonist ivuxolimab in advanced cancers. This table comes from immunoSEQ multiplex PCR, and its TCRdb copy is limited to in-frame clones, with some not included. The sample carries about 45,000 clones, more than 75% recorded once. The starting material was CD4+ or CD8+ T cells sorted from blood, obtained in a trial of the OX40 agonist ivuxolimab. All receptors derive from an adult with an advanced solid tumor such as melanoma, head and neck, liver or kidney cancer. The CDR3 runs from the conserved cysteine through the conserved F or W. A D gene is named only where the DNA matches it firmly.

D	V	J	CDR3
TRBD1	TRBV6-5	TRBJ2-1	CASSLGTVRFF
-	TRBV19	TRBJ2-4	CASAPVAKNIQYF
TRBD2	TRBV29-1	TRBJ2-7	CSTLGGDSSYEQYF
-	TRBV28	TRBJ2-7	CASSLWGETGEQYF
TRBD1	TRBV11-2	TRBJ2-1	CASNPGTALRNEQFF
-	TRBV4-1	TRBJ2-3	CASSPPNRGGDTQYF
-	TRBV5-4	TRBJ1-2	CASSPGPNYGYTF
-	TRBV5-1	TRBJ1-2	CASEIYPTDSYGYTF
-	TRBV27	TRBJ2-1	CASSEAGNRYNEQFF
-	TRBV12-2	TRBJ1-1	CASRLARGKAFF
-	TRBV28	TRBJ1-6	CASSFGNSPLHF
TRBD2	TRBV6-6	TRBJ2-7	CASSLLAGGTYEQYF
-	TRBV13	TRBJ1-1	CASSLGQYTEAFF
-	TRBV11-3	TRBJ1-2	CASSKEFLYGYTF
TRBD2	TRBV15	TRBJ2-3	CATSRDLAGADTQYF
TRBD2	TRBV9	TRBJ2-3	CASSESGTTTDTQYF
-	TRBV6-5	TRBJ2-1	CASRFTGSTYNEQFF
-	TRBV7-9	TRBJ2-7	CASSLVSYEQYF
TRBD2	TRBV7-2	TRBJ2-5	CASSLEVRGGEETQYF
TRBD1	TRBV4-1	TRBJ1-1	CASSPETGNAFF
-	TRBV6-6	TRBJ1-1	CASSGTLNTEAFF
TRBD2	TRBV6-5	TRBJ2-2	CASSYSGTSGTGELFF
-	TRBV11-3	TRBJ1-2	CASSNRALGDYGYTF
-	TRBV28	TRBJ2-1	CASSSYRSTYNEQFF
-	TRBV28	TRBJ2-7	CASSLLGYEQYF
-	TRBV19	TRBJ2-7	CASRRAVGYEQYF
-	TRBV5-1	TRBJ2-3	CASSLVDGTDTQYF
TRBD2	TRBV7-6	TRBJ2-7	CASSLLLGGTFYEQYF
-	TRBV4-1	TRBJ2-1	CASSQGQSSSYNEQFF
-	TRBV6-1	TRBJ2-1	CASSQGYSSYNEQFF
-	TRBV5-5	TRBJ2-6	CASSLWGGANVLTF
-	TRBV29-1	TRBJ1-2	CSAAGLGGYTF
-	TRBV28	TRBJ1-1	CASKMGSVRTEAFF
-	TRBV4-2	TRBJ2-1	CASSQEMPGGNYNEQFF
-	TRBV29-1	TRBJ2-7	CSVSMGISGYEQYF
-	TRBV7-2	TRBJ2-2	CASNWAGELFF
-	TRBV10-2	TRBJ1-2	CASSEGWGTDGYGYTF
-	TRBV7-8	TRBJ1-1	CASSFGPNTEAFF
TRBD1	TRBV27	TRBJ2-7	CASSPFGTDFSYEQYF
TRBD1	TRBV6-5	TRBJ2-7	CASGGTGSKEQYF
TRBD2	TRBV7-3	TRBJ2-6	CASSLGGGPSGANVLTF
-	TRBV28	TRBJ1-1	CASTRPNRETEAFF
-	TRBV19	TRBJ2-3	CASSIDIRGTSTDTQYF
-	TRBV11-3	TRBJ2-1	CASSSRQVDYNEQFF
TRBD1	TRBV7-6	TRBJ2-7	CASSSQPGQGYEQYF
-	TRBV4-2	TRBJ1-1	CASSQGIGTANTEAFF
-	TRBV6-5	TRBJ1-5	CASSWSSYQPQHF
TRBD2	TRBV19	TRBJ2-3	CASSILGTSGRDDTQYF
TRBD1	TRBV19	TRBJ2-7	CATSTGLEQYF
-	TRBV7-2	TRBJ1-1	CASSLDLNTEAFF
-	TRBV4-3	TRBJ2-7	CASSQEPSDSSYEQYF
TRBD2	TRBV29-1	TRBJ2-1	CSVTGTSGRAFPLGEQFF
TRBD2	TRBV7-2	TRBJ2-3	CASSLLAGGQDTQYF
TRBD1	TRBV6-5	TRBJ1-1	CASSYGGQGAITEAFF
-	TRBV27	TRBJ2-7	CASSSTPPSYEQYF
-	TRBV11-2	TRBJ1-1	CASSSAGALSGAFF
-	TRBV7-8	TRBJ2-3	CASSLKGGTDTQYF
-	TRBV21-1	TRBJ2-3	CASLPGSQGIDTQYF
TRBD1	TRBV7-8	TRBJ1-5	CASSSEGAGDQPQHF
TRBD2	TRBV7-2	TRBJ2-3	CASFGGVSDTQYF